A selection of T cell receptor beta chains follows, all from one sample in a study of T-cell memory formation after mild COVID-19. TCRdb used MiXCR to reprocess the 5' RACE reads, holding one entry per CDR3 protein. The repertoire holds approximately 350,000 distinct CDR3 sequences, with around 28% as singletons. What was sequenced was PBMCs or a T cell subset sorted from them (not recorded which). The receptors shown here come from an adult woman who had mild COVID-19 (a few samples of this study predate the infection). Cell type and time point are not known. The CDR3 runs from the conserved cysteine through the conserved F or W. A D gene is named only where the DNA matches it firmly. Rows may omit the clone size; those that give it use once, few, many or a size class.

V gene,CDR3 length,J gene,D gene,clone size,CDR3 protein,CDR3 DNA
TRBV12-3/TRBV12-4,14,TRBJ2-5,TRBD1,many,CASSLSDRRETQYF,TGTGCCAGCAGTCTCTCGGACAGGAGGGAGACCCAGTACTTC
TRBV4-1,14,TRBJ1-1,TRBD1,.,CASSQAPTGGEAFF,TGCGCCAGCAGCCAAGCCCCGACAGGGGGCGAAGCTTTCTTT
TRBV4-2,13,TRBJ1-5,.,.,CASRLRENQPQHF,TGTGCCAGCAGGTTGCGGGAAAATCAGCCCCAGCATTTT
TRBV29-1,14,TRBJ2-1,TRBD1,few,CSVTGDRAPYEQFF,TGCAGCGTTACCGGCGACAGGGCCCCTTATGAGCAGTTCTTC
TRBV6-5,14,TRBJ1-1,.,.,CASTAPGGSSEAFF,TGTGCCAGCACCGCCCCGGGAGGTTCCAGTGAAGCTTTCTTT
TRBV4-2,15,TRBJ1-1,.,few,CASSQDLVPHTEAFF,TGTGCCAGCAGCCAAGATCTAGTCCCCCACACTGAAGCTTTCTTT
TRBV5-5,17,TRBJ2-7,.,.,CASSFRGQGYGSYEQYF,TGTGCCAGCAGCTTTCGGGGGCAGGGTTACGGCTCCTACGAGCAGTACTTC
TRBV6-5,21,TRBJ1-3,.,few,CASSYSSTEFDSPFSGNTIYF,TGTGCCAGCAGTTACTCCTCAACGGAATTTGACAGTCCGTTTTCTGGAAACACCATATATTTT
TRBV9,15,TRBJ1-1,.,few,CASSVESGLNTEAFF,TGTGCCAGCAGCGTAGAGTCGGGGTTGAACACTGAAGCTTTCTTT
TRBV6-6,11,TRBJ2-7,.,.,CASFKGDEQYF,TGTGCCAGCTTCAAAGGGGACGAGCAGTACTTC
TRBV5-1,14,TRBJ2-6,.,few,CASSTRSGANVLTF,TGCGCCAGCAGCACCCGCTCTGGGGCCAACGTCCTGACTTTC
TRBV20-1,16,TRBJ1-4,.,.,CSARGAGARTNEKLFF,TGCAGTGCTAGAGGGGCGGGGGCGCGAACTAATGAAAAACTGTTTTTT
TRBV29-1,12,TRBJ2-5,.,.,CSVAREIETQYF,TGCAGCGTTGCAAGGGAAATCGAGACCCAGTACTTC
TRBV12-3/TRBV12-4,13,TRBJ2-5,TRBD2,.,CASRGEGWETQYF,TGTGCCAGCCGAGGGGAGGGGTGGGAGACCCAGTACTTC
TRBV19,14,TRBJ1-1,.,.,CASSIGILNTEAFF,TGTGCCAGTAGTATAGGCATCTTGAACACTGAAGCTTTCTTT
TRBV4-2,14,TRBJ1-2,.,few,CASSQDGGDYGYTF,TGTGCCAGCAGCCAAGATGGGGGGGACTATGGCTACACCTTC
TRBV7-6,18,TRBJ2-3,TRBD2,.,CASSLARGNSGVADTQYF,TGTGCCAGCAGCTTAGCGAGGGGTAATAGCGGGGTGGCAGATACGCAGTATTTT